The source of this TCR beta chain is a study of blood T cells in healthy people across ages. Study conclusions and caveats: Significant beta diversity loss was already apparent by age roughly 43, declining roughly linearly. Researchers said unsorted PBMCs prevented a conclusive naive versus antigen-experienced comparison.

With a J-beta primer mix and a sample-barcoded 5' primer, a second PCR ran 7 to 11 cycles. Each cDNA molecule received a tag from a template-switch adaptor that had 12 random nucleotides. TCRdb itself ran the 5' RACE reads through MiXCR, one entry per CDR3 protein. Here the sample spans roughly 830,000 distinct CDR3 sequences, around 68% being singletons. Points on this clonotype: The antigen is undetermined.

There are 15 residues in the CDR3. This rearrangement joins TRBV12-1 to TRBJ1-5; the table names TRBD1, a call not compared with the DNA. TRBV12-1 corresponds to a pseudogene. The specimen was blood. The TCR originated in a young man in good health. CDR3 bases: TGTGCCAGCAGTCTGGACACTAATAGCAATCAGCCCCAGCATTTT. Translating gives CASSLDTNSNQPQHF.